This T cell receptor beta chain was recovered during a study of blood T cell repertoires in COVID-19. As for the study in general: The United States, Italy and Spain provided the acute and convalescent COVID-19 samples. T cells, B-cell-depleted T cells, or PBMCs supplied cDNA or gDNA.

The V end was cut by 9 bases, the J end by 1 base, with 16 bases between. This CDR3 has 14 amino acids. In germline, CDR1 is KGHSH, CDR2 LQKENI. In the authors' methods: Estimates of nucleated cell counts were drawn from the amplification of reference gene primers. Sequencing used immunoSEQ multiplex PCR; TCRdb keeps in-frame clones, though not all of them. V and J calls and clone size are as listed in that table; D and trimming were resolved from the DNA. The profile shows approximately 210,000 clones, roughly 84% of them singletons. This clone has a handful of counts. The chain has TRBV18 and TRBJ2-7, with D maybe TRBD1 (6 bases). The receptor was derived from a woman older than 75 with acute or convalescent COVID-19. The sample consisted of peripheral blood. The CDR3 loop reads CASTAGERSYEQYF. As DNA, the CDR3 is TGTGCCAGTACCGCAGGGGAGAGGTCCTACGAGCAGTACTTC. Supplemented by reference TRBV18 and TRBJ2-7, the full variable domain reads NAGVMQNPRHLVRRRGQEARLRCSPMKGHSHVYWYRQLPEEGLKFMVYLQKENIIDESGMPKERFSAEFPKEGPSILRIQQVVRGDSAAYFCASTAGERSYEQYFGPGTRLTVT.